What follows are 20 T cell receptor beta chains derived from one specimen sequenced in a study of shared clonotypes between healthy human individuals. Clones were sequenced by immunoSEQ multiplex PCR, and TCRdb holds only the in-frame ones, with some missing. The sample has some 550,000 clones, 97% seen once. The specimen sequenced was naive CD4+ T cells sorted from blood. As for subset: CD45RA+ positively selected. Receptor source: a woman aged 25 to 39 in good health.

This rearrangement joins TRBV5-4 to TRBJ1-3; D unclear. Germline loops: CDR1 SGHNT, CDR2 YYREEE (reference sequence). Trimming took off 0 bases at V and 2 bases at J, with 6 bases between the two ends. This CDR3 is built from 14 residues. DNA of the CDR3: TGTGCCAGCAGCTTGGGAGGGACTGGAAACACCATATATTTT. It yields the protein CASSLGGTGNTIYF.

The chain has TRBV19 and TRBJ1-1; 7 nucleotides match TRBD1. Germline CDR1 LNHDA, CDR2 SQIVND (reference sequence). The length of the CDR3 is 15 residues. V gave up 5 bases and J gave up 1 base; unmatched junction bases: 7. The CDR3 nucleotides read TGTGCCAGTAGTTTGGACAGGAGGCGGAACACTGAAGCTTTCTTT. This sequence encodes CASSLDRRRNTEAFF.

This clone was detected a few times. The J gene is TRBJ2-1, the V gene TRBV7-9; 8 positions match TRBD2. CDR1 and CDR2 from the germline V gene are SEHNR and FQNEAQ (reference sequence). J lost 6 bases, V lost 5 bases, and 12 bases had no gene match. CDR3 size: 16 residues. CDR3 protein: CASSLSGGTRLNEQFF. For the CDR3, the DNA is TGTGCCAGCAGCCTATCCGGGGGGACTAGACTCAATGAGCAGTTCTTC.

The V gene is TRBV10-1, the J gene TRBJ2-2, with TRBD1 matching 10 bases. V gave up 7 bases and J gave up 5 bases; unmatched junction bases: 10. Per the germline V gene, CDR1 is WNHNN and CDR2 is SYGVQD (reference sequence). The CDR3 is 16 amino acids. CDR3 nucleotide sequence: TGCGCCAGCACGGACCGGACAGGGGGTGGGACCGGGGAGCTGTTTTTT. Amino acid sequence: CASTDRTGGGTGELFF.

The chain combines TRBV28 with TRBJ1-3; the D is unclear. The CDR3 totals 14 residues. The ends were cut back, 6 bases at V and 2 bases at J, with 11 bases in the middle. From germline, CDR1 is MDHEN and CDR2 SYDVKM. CDR3 in DNA: TGTGCCAGCAGCCCTCTCAGGACTGGAAACACCATATATTTT. It yields the protein CASSPLRTGNTIYF. The complete variable domain, with remaining parts taken from reference TRBV28 and TRBJ1-3, reads DVKVTQSSRYLVKRTGEKVFLECVQDMDHENMFWYRQDPGLGLRLIYFSYDVKMKEKGDIPEGYSVSREKKERFSLILESASTNQTSMYLCASSPLRTGNTIYFGEGSWLTVV.

This clone was detected only once. This same CDR3 is encoded by further DNA sequences in the sample. V gene TRBV28 combines with J gene TRBJ2-5; D ambiguous. The J call may be in error: the DNA end matches TRBJ2-7 better. The CDR3 has 11 residues. Germline V gives CDR1 MDHEN, CDR2 SYDVKM. CDR3 protein: CASSLGYEQYF. In DNA, the CDR3 is TGTGCCAGCAGTTTAGGATACGAGCAGTACTTC.

This chain joins TRBV11-2 and TRBJ2-5; 7 nucleotides line up with TRBD1. Germline CDR1 SGHAT, CDR2 FQNNGV. Trimming cost V 5 bases and J 5 bases; bases outside gene matches: 11. The CDR3 extends over 15 amino acids. CDR3 sequence: CASSAITGAAETQYF. DNA of the CDR3: TGTGCCAGCAGCGCGATTACAGGGGCGGCCGAGACCCAGTACTTC.

V is TRBV29-1 and J is TRBJ1-2, with TRBD1 identical over 11 bases. This CDR3 is 13 amino acids long. Per germline, CDR1 SQVTM and CDR2 ANQGSEA. V shed 7 bases, J shed 7 bases, and the junction held 8 bases outside the gene matches. The CDR3 here is CSGWTGGASGYTF. The CDR3 DNA is TGCAGCGGATGGACAGGGGGCGCGAGTGGCTACACCTTC.

This chain links TRBV18 with TRBJ2-1, with 11 bases matching TRBD2. CDR1 and CDR2 (germline): KGHSH, LQKENI. Trimming took 4 bases from V and 0 from J; bases not matched to a gene: 5. The CDR3 totals 17 residues. The CDR3 nucleotides read TGTGCCAGCTCACAGATTACTAGCGGGAGCTCCTACAATGAGCAGTTCTTC. This translates into CASSQITSGSSYNEQFF.

The chain uses TRBV19 and TRBJ1-1; 7 bases are shared with TRBD1. V was clipped by 4 bases and J by 1 base; unmatched bases: 0. Germline V gene sequence: CDR1 LNHDA, CDR2 SQIVND (reference sequence). CDR3 size: 13 residues. As DNA, the CDR3 is TGTGCCAGTAGTAACAGGGGGAACACTGAAGCTTTCTTT. Encoded protein: CASSNRGNTEAFF. The variable domain in full, completed from reference TRBV19 and TRBJ1-1, reads DGGITQSPKYLFRKEGQNVTLSCEQNLNHDAMYWYRQDPGQGLRLIYYSQIVNDFQKGDIAEGYSVSREKKESFPLTVTSAQKNPTAFYLCASSNRGNTEAFFGQGTRLTVV.

This clone was recorded only once. J is TRBJ1-1 and V is TRBV5-4; D is unresolved. Trimming removed 5 bases at V and 0 bases at J, with 8 bases between. CDR3 length: 13 amino acids. Germline CDR1 is SGHNT and CDR2 is YYREEE (reference sequence). The CDR3 here is CASRLNMNTEAFF. CDR3 sequence (DNA): TGTGCCAGCAGATTAAACATGAACACTGAAGCTTTCTTT.

V usage is TRBV5-1 and J usage is TRBJ2-7; D gene unclear. The CDR3 covers 11 residues. The germline gives CDR1 SGHRS, CDR2 YFSETQ. Trimming shortened V by 5 bases and J by 5 bases, and 8 bases separated the two germline ends. The CDR3 coding sequence is TGCGCCAGCAGTTCAGAGAACGAGCAGTACTTC. Translation gives CASSSENEQYF.

The V call is TRBV28, the J call TRBJ1-2; D remains ambiguous. Germline CDR1 MDHEN, CDR2 SYDVKM. The germline V and J ends were trimmed by 7 bases and 2 bases, with 14 bases remaining between them. The CDR3 is 14 residues long. The chain's CDR3 is CASIRGGENYGYTF. CDR3 nucleotide sequence: TGTGCCAGCATCCGAGGAGGCGAGAACTATGGCTACACCTTC.

V gene TRBV28 combines with J gene TRBJ2-3; D gene uncertain. Germline V gives CDR1 MDHEN, CDR2 SYDVKM. The CDR3 consists of 14 residues. Trimming took off 4 bases at V and 5 bases at J, with 13 bases between the two ends. For the CDR3, the DNA is TGTGCCAGCAGTTCCCGGAGCCCTGGAGATACGCAGTATTTT. Translated, it gives CASSSRSPGDTQYF.

CDR3 in DNA: TGTGCCACCAGCCGCCTCCGTAGCGGGGGAGGGGCAGATACGCAGTATTTT. It yields the protein CATSRLRSGGGADTQYF. This sequence joins TRBV15 and TRBJ2-3, with 9 bases aligning to TRBD2. CDR3 size: 17 residues. The germline gives CDR1 LNHNV, CDR2 YYDKDF (reference sequence). Trimming took 5 bases from V and 4 from J; bases not matched to a gene: 13.

This clone was counted a few times. This chain joins TRBV28 and TRBJ1-1; no clear D gene. Trimming cost V 2 bases and J 0 bases, with 1 base left between them. CDR1 MDHEN and CDR2 SYDVKM come from the germline V gene. The CDR3 contains 12 residues. The CDR3 reads CASSLLNTEAFF. CDR3 sequence (DNA): TGTGCCAGCAGTTTACTGAACACTGAAGCTTTCTTT.

The chain recombines TRBV4-1 with TRBJ2-3; TRBD2 matches 13 bases. The ends lost 2 bases at V and 5 bases at J; junction bases unmatched: 7. The CDR3 covers 17 residues. The germline CDR1 and CDR2 sequences are MGHRA and YSYEKL. The CDR3 spells CASSQMGLAGRKDTQYF. In DNA, the CDR3 is TGCGCCAGCAGCCAAATGGGACTAGCGGGACGGAAAGATACGCAGTATTTT.

The V and J genes are TRBV28 and TRBJ2-7, with TRBD2 identical over 13 bases. V dropped 5 bases and J dropped 5; count of bases not matched to a gene: 9. The CDR3 has 16 residues. The germline gives CDR1 MDHEN, CDR2 SYDVKM. CDR3 DNA sequence: TGTGCCAGCAGTCACACCCCCGGGACTAGCGGGAACGAGCAGTACTTC. Translated, it gives CASSHTPGTSGNEQYF.

V and J are TRBV10-1 and TRBJ1-3, with a possible D match to TRBD1 (5 bases). The CDR3 spans 13 residues. Trimming left V 8 bases short and J 0 bases short, with 8 bases between. Germline lookup yields CDR1 WNHNN and CDR2 SYGVQD (reference sequence). Here the CDR3 reads CASQQDSGNTIYF. CDR3 nucleotide sequence: TGCGCCAGCCAACAGGACTCTGGAAACACCATATATTTT.

The chain carries TRBV27 and TRBJ2-1; 8 bases map to TRBD1. CDR1 and CDR2 from the germline V gene are MNHEY and SMNVEV (reference sequence). The length of the CDR3 is 17 residues. Trimming at V came to 6 bases and at J to 8 bases, leaving 18 bases not matched to a gene. CDR3 bases: TGTGCCAGCAGGGACCAGGGGGCGTATCGTTCCGGTCATGAGCAGTTCTTC. Amino acid sequence: CASRDQGAYRSGHEQFF.